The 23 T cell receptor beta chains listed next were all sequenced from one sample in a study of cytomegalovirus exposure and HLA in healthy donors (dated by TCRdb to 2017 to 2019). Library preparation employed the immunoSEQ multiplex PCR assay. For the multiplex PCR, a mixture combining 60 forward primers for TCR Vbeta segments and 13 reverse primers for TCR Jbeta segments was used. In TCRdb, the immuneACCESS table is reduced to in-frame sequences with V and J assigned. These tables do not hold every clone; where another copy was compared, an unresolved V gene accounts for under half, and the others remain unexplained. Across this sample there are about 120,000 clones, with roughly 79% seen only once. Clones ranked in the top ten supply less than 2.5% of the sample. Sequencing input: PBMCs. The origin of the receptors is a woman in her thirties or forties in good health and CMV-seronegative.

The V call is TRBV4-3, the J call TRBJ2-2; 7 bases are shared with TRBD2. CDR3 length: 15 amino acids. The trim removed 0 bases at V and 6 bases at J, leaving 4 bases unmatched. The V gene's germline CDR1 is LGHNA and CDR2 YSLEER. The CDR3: CASSQDPGRAGELFF. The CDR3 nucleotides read TGCGCCAGCAGCCAAGACCCGGGGAGGGCCGGGGAGCTGTTTTTT.

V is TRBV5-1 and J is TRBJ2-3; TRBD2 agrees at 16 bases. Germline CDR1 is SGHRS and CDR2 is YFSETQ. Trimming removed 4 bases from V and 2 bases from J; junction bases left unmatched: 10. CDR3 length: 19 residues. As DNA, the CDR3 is TGCGCCAGCAGCCCTCCCGGGACTAGCGGGGGGGGCAACACAGATACGCAGTATTTT. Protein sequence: CASSPPGTSGGGNTDTQYF.

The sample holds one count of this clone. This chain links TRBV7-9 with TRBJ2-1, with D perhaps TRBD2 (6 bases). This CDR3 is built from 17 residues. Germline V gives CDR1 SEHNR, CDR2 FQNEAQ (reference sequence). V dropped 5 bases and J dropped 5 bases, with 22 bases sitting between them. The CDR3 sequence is CASSPGTLATINNEQFF. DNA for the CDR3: TGTGCCAGCAGCCCCGGGACTTTAGCTACCATCAACAATGAGCAGTTCTTC.

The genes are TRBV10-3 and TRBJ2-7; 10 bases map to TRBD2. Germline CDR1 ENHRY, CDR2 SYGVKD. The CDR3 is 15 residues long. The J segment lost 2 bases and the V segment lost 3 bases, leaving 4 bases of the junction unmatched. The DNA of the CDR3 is TGTGCCATCAGTGACAGCCTAGCGGGAGCCTACGAGCAGTACTTC. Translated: CAISDSLAGAYEQYF.

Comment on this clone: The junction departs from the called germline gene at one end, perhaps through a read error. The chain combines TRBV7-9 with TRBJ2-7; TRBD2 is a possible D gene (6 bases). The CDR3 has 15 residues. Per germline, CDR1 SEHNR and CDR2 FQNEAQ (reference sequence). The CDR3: CSSSLGAGTYYEQYF. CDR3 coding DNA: TGTTCCAGCAGCTTAGGGGCTGGGACTTACTACGAGCAGTACTTC.

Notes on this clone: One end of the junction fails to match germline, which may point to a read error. The CDR3 is CASSSIAGEGDF. The DNA for the CDR3 is TGTGCCAGCAGCAGCATAGCGGGAGAAGGAGACTTC. This sequence joins TRBV7-9 and TRBJ2-5; 9 bases line up with TRBD2. This CDR3 region has 12 residues. Per the germline V gene, CDR1 is SEHNR and CDR2 is FQNEAQ (reference sequence).

The CDR3 region has the DNA TGCGCCAGCAGCGACCCAAAGGTAGCGGGAGGGCCTATGGATACGCAGTATTTT. It encodes CASSDPKVAGGPMDTQYF. V usage is TRBV5-1 and J usage is TRBJ2-3; 11 bases agree with TRBD2. Germline assignment: CDR1 SGHRS and CDR2 YFSETQ. The J segment lost 6 bases and the V segment lost 4 bases, leaving 16 bases of the junction unmatched. The CDR3 extends over 18 amino acids.

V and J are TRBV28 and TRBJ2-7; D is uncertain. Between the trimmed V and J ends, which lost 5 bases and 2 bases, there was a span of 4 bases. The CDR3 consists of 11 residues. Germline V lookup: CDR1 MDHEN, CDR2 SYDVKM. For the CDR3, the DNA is TGTGCCAGCAGTGCGACCTACGAGCAGTACTTC. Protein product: CASSATYEQYF. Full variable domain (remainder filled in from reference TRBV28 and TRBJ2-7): DVKVTQSSRYLVKRTGEKVFLECVQDMDHENMFWYRQDPGLGLRLIYFSYDVKMKEKGDIPEGYSVSREKKERFSLILESASTNQTSMYLCASSATYEQYFGPGTRLTVT.

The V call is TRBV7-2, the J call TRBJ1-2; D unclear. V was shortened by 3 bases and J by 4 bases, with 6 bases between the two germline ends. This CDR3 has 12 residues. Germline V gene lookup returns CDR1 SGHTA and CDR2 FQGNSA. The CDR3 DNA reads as TGTGCCAGCAGCTTGGCGGGCTATGGCTACACCTTC. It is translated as CASSLAGYGYTF.

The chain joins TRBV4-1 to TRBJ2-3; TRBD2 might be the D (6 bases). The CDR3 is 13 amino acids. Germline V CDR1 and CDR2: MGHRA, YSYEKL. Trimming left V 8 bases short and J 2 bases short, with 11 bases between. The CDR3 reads CASRLASTDTQYF. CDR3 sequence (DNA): TGCGCCAGCCGGCTAGCGTCCACAGATACGCAGTATTTT.

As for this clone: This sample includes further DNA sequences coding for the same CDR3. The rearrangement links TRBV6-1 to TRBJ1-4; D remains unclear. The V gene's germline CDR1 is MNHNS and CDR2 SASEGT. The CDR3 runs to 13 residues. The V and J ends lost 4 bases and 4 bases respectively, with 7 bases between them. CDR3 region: CASSVTGNEKLFF. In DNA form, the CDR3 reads TGTGCCAGCAGTGTCACGGGTAATGAAAAACTGTTTTTT.

In nucleotides, the CDR3 is TGTGCCAGCAGTTTATCCTCTAGCGGGAGGGCAACAGATACGCAGTATTTT. It encodes CASSLSSSGRATDTQYF. J is TRBJ2-3 and V is TRBV27; 12 positions match TRBD2. Germline V CDR1 and CDR2: MNHEY, SMNVEV (reference sequence). The V segment lost 0 bases and the J segment 3 bases; nucleotides outside the gene matches: 4. The CDR3 runs to 17 residues.

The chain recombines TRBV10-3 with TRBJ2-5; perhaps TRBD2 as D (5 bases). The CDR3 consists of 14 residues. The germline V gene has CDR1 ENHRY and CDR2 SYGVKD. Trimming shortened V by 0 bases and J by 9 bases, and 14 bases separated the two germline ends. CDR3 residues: CAISESAAGMAQYF. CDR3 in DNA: TGTGCCATCAGTGAGTCGGCGGCCGGGATGGCCCAGTACTTC.

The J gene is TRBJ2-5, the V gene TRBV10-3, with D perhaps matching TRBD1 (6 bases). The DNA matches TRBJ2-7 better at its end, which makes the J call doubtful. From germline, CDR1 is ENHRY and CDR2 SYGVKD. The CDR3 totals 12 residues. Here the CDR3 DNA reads TGTGCCATCAGTGACAGGGGCGACGAGCAGTACTTC. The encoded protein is CAISDRGDEQYF.

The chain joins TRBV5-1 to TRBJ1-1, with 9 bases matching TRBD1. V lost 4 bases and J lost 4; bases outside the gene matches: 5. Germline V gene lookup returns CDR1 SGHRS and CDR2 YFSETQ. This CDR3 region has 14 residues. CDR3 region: CASSGGQGFTEAFF. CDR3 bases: TGCGCCAGCAGCGGGGGACAGGGATTCACTGAAGCTTTCTTT.

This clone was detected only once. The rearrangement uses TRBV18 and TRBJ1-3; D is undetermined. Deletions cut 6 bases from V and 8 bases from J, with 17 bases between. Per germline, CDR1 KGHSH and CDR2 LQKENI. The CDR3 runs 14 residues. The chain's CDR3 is CASSRAGIEDTIYF. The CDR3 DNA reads TGTGCCAGCTCGCGGGCGGGGATTGAGGACACCATATATTTT.

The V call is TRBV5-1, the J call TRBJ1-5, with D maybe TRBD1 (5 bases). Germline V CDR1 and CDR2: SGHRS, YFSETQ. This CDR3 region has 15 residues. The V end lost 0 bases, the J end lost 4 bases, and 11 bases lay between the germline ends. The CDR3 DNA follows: TGCGCCAGCAGCTTGGGTCAGGGAGGTAATCAGCCCCAGCATTTT. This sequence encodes CASSLGQGGNQPQHF.

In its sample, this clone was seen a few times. The CDR3 DNA reads TGTGCCAGCAGTGAATCGGCGGGAGGCACAGATACGCAGTATTTT. It is translated as CASSESAGGTDTQYF. The chain recombines TRBV6-4 with TRBJ2-3, with 7 bases aligning to TRBD2. The CDR3 covers 15 residues. The V gene's germline CDR1 is MRHNA and CDR2 SNTAGT. Trimming took 3 bases from V and 1 from J; bases not matched to a gene: 4.

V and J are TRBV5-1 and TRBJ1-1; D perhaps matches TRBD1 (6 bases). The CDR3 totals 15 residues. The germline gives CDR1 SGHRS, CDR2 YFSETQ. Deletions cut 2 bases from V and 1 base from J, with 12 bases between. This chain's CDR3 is CASSLSGAGNTEAFF. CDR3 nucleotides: TGCGCCAGCAGCTTATCAGGGGCCGGGAACACTGAAGCTTTCTTT.

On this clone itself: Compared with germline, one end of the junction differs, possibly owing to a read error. The CDR3 bases are TGTTCCAGCAGCTCAGACCCGCGGGGAGAGACCCAGTACTTC. It specifies CSSSSDPRGETQYF. The chain uses TRBV7-9 and TRBJ2-5, with a tentative D call TRBD2 (6 bases). Germline V gene sequence: CDR1 SEHNR, CDR2 FQNEAQ (reference sequence). The CDR3 is made up of 14 amino acids.

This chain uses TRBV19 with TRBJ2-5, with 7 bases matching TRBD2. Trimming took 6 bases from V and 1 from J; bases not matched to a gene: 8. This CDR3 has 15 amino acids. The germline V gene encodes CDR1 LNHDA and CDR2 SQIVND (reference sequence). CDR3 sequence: CASRDRGGIQETQYF. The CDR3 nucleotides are TGTGCCAGTAGAGATCGCGGGGGAATCCAAGAGACCCAGTACTTC.

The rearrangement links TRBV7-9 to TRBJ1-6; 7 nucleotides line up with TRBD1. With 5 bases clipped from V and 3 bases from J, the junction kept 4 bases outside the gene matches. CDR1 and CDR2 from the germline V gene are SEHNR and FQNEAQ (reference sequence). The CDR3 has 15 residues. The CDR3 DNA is TGTGCCAGCAGCCCTTGGGACAGCTATAATTCACCCCTCCACTTT. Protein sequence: CASSPWDSYNSPLHF.

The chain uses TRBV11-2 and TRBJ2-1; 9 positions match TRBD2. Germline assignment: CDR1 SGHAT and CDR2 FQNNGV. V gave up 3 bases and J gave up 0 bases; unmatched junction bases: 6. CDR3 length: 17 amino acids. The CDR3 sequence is CASSFRLAASSYNEQFF. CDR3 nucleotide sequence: TGTGCCAGCAGCTTTAGACTAGCGGCGAGCTCCTACAATGAGCAGTTCTTC.